Sequencing of this TCR beta chain was carried out in a study of shared clonotypes between healthy human individuals. Study summary: Those who served as donors were two women and three men between the ages of 18 and 49. Per donor, three plates held CD4 naive cells, three held CD4 memory, two held CD8 naive and one held CD8 memory. Points from the study as a whole: Sorted-subset sequencing was shown by rarefaction to be incomplete despite large depth.

Healthy and HIV-negative, the adult donors had no recent acute infections or vaccinations. Some clones are missing from TCRdb's copy, which holds only in-frame ones; the method was immunoSEQ multiplex PCR. The sample lists more than 2,000,000 clones; more than 80% were seen once. Remarks on this clone: Its antigen remains unidentified.

From germline, CDR1 is MNHEY and CDR2 SMNVEV (reference sequence). The CDR3 sequence is 15 residues long. With 3 bases clipped from V and 2 bases from J, the junction kept 4 bases outside the gene matches. The sequence derives from a man younger than 30 in good health. Some clones in this sample may be carry-over from other donors' samples. The rearrangement joins TRBV27 to TRBJ2-3; 8 nucleotides align to TRBD1. Sequencing was carried out using naive CD4+ T cells from PBMCs. Subset specified: CD45RA+ positively selected. DNA for the CDR3: TGTGCCAGCAGTTTTGACAGGGGTTTCACAGATACGCAGTATTTT. It is translated as CASSFDRGFTDTQYF.